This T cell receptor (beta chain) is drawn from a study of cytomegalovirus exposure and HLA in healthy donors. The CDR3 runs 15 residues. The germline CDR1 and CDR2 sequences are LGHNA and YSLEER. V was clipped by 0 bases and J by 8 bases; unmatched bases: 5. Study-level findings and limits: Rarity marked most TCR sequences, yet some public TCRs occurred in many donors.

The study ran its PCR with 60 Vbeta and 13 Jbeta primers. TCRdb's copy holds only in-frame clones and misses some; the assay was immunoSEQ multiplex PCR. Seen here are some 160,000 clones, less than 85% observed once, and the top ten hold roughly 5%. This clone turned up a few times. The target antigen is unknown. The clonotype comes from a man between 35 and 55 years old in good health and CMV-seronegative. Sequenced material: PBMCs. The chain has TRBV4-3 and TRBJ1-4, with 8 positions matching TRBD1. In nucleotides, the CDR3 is TGCGCCAGCAGCCAAGAAAGGACAGGGCGGGAAAAACTGTTTTTT. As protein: CASSQERTGREKLFF.